The clone carrying this T cell receptor beta chain was seen a single time. The source of the sample is a study of blood T cell repertoires in COVID-19. Study-level information: PBMCs, B-cell-depleted T cells, or T cells were the source of the cDNA or gDNA that made up the material.

This CDR3 comprises 15 residues. Resolution of symptoms, clearance, or two negative PCRs was present in recovered Cohort 3 donors. In the original processing: Counts of nucleated cells, estimated from reference gene primer amplification, were obtained. TCRdb's table, derived via immunoSEQ multiplex PCR, lists solely in-frame clones and lacks some. The D gene and trimming were derived from the DNA, and the V and J assignments and clone size from that table. The sample contains hundreds of thousands of clones, 85% of which appear only once. This receptor was taken from a man in his forties or fifties who had recovered from COVID-19. Sequencing was performed on PBMCs or T cells enriched from blood (not recorded which). The V and J genes are TRBV21-1 and TRBJ1-1. TRBV21-1 is shown as a pseudogene. CDR3 sequence reads: CASSNGGRPSTEAFF. In nucleotides, the CDR3 is TGTGCCAGCAGCAACGGCGGGCGTCCTAGCACTGAAGCTTTCTTT.